Sequencing of this T cell receptor beta chain was carried out in a study of blood T cell repertoires in COVID-19. Assay used: immunoSEQ multiplex PCR; TCRdb lists only in-frame clones, some missing. The repertoire holds over 200,000 clones, over 65% seen once, with 2.5% to 3% in the top ten. The CDR3 contains 15 residues. Per the germline V gene, CDR1 is KGHSH and CDR2 is LQKENI. V lost 3 bases and J lost 0, with 8 bases in between. Material for sequencing was peripheral blood. This receptor was obtained from a woman in her 70s with active or convalescent COVID-19. This chain links TRBV18 with TRBJ2-2; D ambiguous. The CDR3 loop reads CASSPQLPNTGELFF. Here the CDR3 DNA reads TGTGCCAGCTCACCTCAACTACCGAACACCGGGGAGCTGTTTTTT. The complete variable domain, with remaining parts taken from reference TRBV18 and TRBJ2-2, reads NAGVMQNPRHLVRRRGQEARLRCSPMKGHSHVYWYRQLPEEGLKFMVYLQKENIIDESGMPKERFSAEFPKEGPSILRIQQVVRGDSAAYFCASSPQLPNTGELFFGEGSRLTVL.